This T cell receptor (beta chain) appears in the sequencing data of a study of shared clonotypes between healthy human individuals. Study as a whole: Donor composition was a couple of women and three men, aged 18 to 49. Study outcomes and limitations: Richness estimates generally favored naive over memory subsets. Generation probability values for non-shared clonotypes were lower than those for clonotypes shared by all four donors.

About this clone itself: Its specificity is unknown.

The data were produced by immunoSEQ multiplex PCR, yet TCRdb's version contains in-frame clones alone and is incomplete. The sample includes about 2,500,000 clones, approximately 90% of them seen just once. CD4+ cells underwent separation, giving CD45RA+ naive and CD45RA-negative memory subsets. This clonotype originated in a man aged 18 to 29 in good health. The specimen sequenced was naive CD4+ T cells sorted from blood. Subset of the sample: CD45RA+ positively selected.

CDR3 residues: CASTTRTGGISGYTF. CDR3 DNA sequence: TGTGCCAGCACCACGCGGACAGGGGGTATAAGTGGCTACACCTTC. The V call is TRBV7-8, the J call TRBJ1-2; TRBD1 matches 10 bases. This CDR3 is built from 15 residues. Germline V CDR1 and CDR2: SGHVS, FQNEAQ. After removal of 7 bases from V and 7 bases from J, the junction contained 12 bases not matched to a gene.